Below, 29 T cell receptor beta chains from the same sample are listed, as sequenced in a study of memory CD4+ T cells and cytomegalovirus serostatus. Single viable CD3+CD4+CD8-CD45RO+ cells were sorted as the memory CD4+ T cells. The protocol was immunoSEQ multiplex PCR, while the TCRdb copy is restricted to in-frame clones and leaves out a portion. The repertoire has 45,000 to 65,000 clones, about four fifths of them found once; the top ten carry 2%. Sample: memory CD4+ T cells from blood. These receptors all stem from an adult in good health and CMV-seropositive.

The count of this clone is one. The chain links TRBV9 to TRBJ1-6; no clear D gene. V shed 1 base and J shed 0 bases, with 8 bases lying between them. The germline V gene encodes CDR1 SGDLS and CDR2 YYNGEE. The CDR3 contains 16 residues. The chain's CDR3 is CASSVSQDSYNSPLHF. The CDR3 region has the DNA TGTGCCAGCAGCGTATCCCAGGACTCCTATAATTCACCCCTCCACTTT.

V and J are TRBV28 and TRBJ1-3; no definite D call. Per the germline V gene, CDR1 is MDHEN and CDR2 is SYDVKM. V lost 2 bases and J lost 4, with 12 bases in between. CDR3 length: 15 amino acids. The CDR3 region has the DNA TGTGCCAGCAGTTTAAACCCCCAAAGGGGAAACACCATATATTTT. Translation: CASSLNPQRGNTIYF.

The chain recombines TRBV19 with TRBJ1-1; D is unresolved. The ends were cut back, 4 bases at V and 6 bases at J, with 21 bases in the middle. Germline CDR1 is LNHDA and CDR2 is SQIVND (reference sequence). The CDR3 consists of 16 residues. CDR3 in amino acids: CASSKVGTPGISEAFF. The CDR3 DNA reads as TGTGCCAGTAGTAAGGTTGGCACACCTGGGATCTCTGAAGCTTTCTTT.

CDR3 sequence (DNA): TGCGCCAGCAGCCAAGAGGCAGTAACGGGACTAGGGAATGAGCAGTTCTTC. This translates into CASSQEAVTGLGNEQFF. The chain joins TRBV4-3 to TRBJ2-1, with 8 positions matching TRBD2. The CDR3 is made up of 17 amino acids. J lost 7 bases, V lost 0 bases, and 11 bases had no gene match. The germline gives CDR1 LGHNA, CDR2 YSLEER.

The V gene is TRBV7-2, the J gene TRBJ1-1; the D gene is possibly TRBD1 (6 bases). V was shortened by 5 bases and J by 2 bases, with 12 bases between the two germline ends. The CDR3 has 14 amino acids. The germline CDR1 and CDR2 sequences are SGHTA and FQGNSA. CDR3 DNA sequence: TGTGCCAGCAGCCGTGACAGGTCAAACACTGAAGCTTTCTTT. This codes for CASSRDRSNTEAFF. The whole variable domain, remainder taken from reference TRBV7-2 and TRBJ1-1, is GAGVSQSPSNKVTEKGKDVELRCDPISGHTALYWYRQSLGQGLEFLIYFQGNSAPDKSGLPSDRFSAERTGGSVSTLTIQRTQQEDSAVYLCASSRDRSNTEAFFGQGTRLTVV.

This clone was seen only once. The chain uses TRBV2 and TRBJ1-2; D is undetermined. The CDR3 covers 13 residues. Germline values: CDR1 SNHLY, CDR2 FYNNEI. V lost 8 bases and J lost 3, with 13 bases in between. DNA of the CDR3: TGTGCCAGCGGTTTAGCACAGCACTATGGCTACACCTTC. Encoded protein: CASGLAQHYGYTF.

This chain joins TRBV2 and TRBJ1-2; D gene uncertain. This CDR3 is built from 13 residues. Germline V gene data show CDR1 as SNHLY and CDR2 as FYNNEI. V was cut by 1 base and J by 2 bases, with 5 bases left in between. The chain's CDR3 is CASSEDQNYGYTF. The CDR3 nucleotides are TGTGCCAGCAGTGAAGATCAGAACTATGGCTACACCTTC.

The chain couples TRBV12-2 to TRBJ1-3. TRBV12-2 constitutes a pseudogene. This CDR3 is 15 amino acids long. CDR3 in DNA: TGTGCAAGTCGCTTCCGGGATTCGTTGGGAAACACCATATATTTT. It codes for CASRFRDSLGNTIYF.

The chain joins TRBV11-3 to TRBJ2-1; D is possibly TRBD1 or TRBD2 (5 bases each). The CDR3 loop spans 13 amino acids. Germline values: CDR1 SGHNT, CDR2 YENEEA. Trimming stripped 0 bases from V and 10 bases from J, with 10 bases between. In DNA, the CDR3 is TGTGCCAGCAGCTTAGATGGGACCTGGGAGCAGTTCTTC. Encoded protein: CASSLDGTWEQFF.

The rearrangement joins TRBV4-1 to TRBJ2-7, with TRBD1 matching over 8 bases. The CDR3 sequence is 14 residues long. Germline loops: CDR1 MGHRA, CDR2 YSYEKL. J lost 4 bases, V lost 4 bases, and 6 bases had no gene match. The CDR3 DNA sequence: TGCGCCAGCAGCCTCGGACAGGGCGCGTACGAGCAGTACTTC. Its translation is CASSLGQGAYEQYF.

This clone was recorded once. The genes are TRBV18 and TRBJ1-2, with D perhaps matching TRBD1 (5 bases). The ends were cut back, 5 bases at V and 4 bases at J, with 11 bases in the middle. The CDR3 extends over 13 amino acids. The germline V gene has CDR1 KGHSH and CDR2 LQKENI. The CDR3 coding sequence is TGTGCCAGCTCATCCTGGACACCCTATGGCTACACCTTC. It encodes CASSSWTPYGYTF.

The chain uses TRBV6-4 and TRBJ2-4, with D perhaps TRBD2 (6 bases). From germline, CDR1 is MRHNA and CDR2 SNTAGT. This CDR3 comprises 15 residues. V was trimmed by 7 bases and J by 0 bases, leaving 13 bases between them. The CDR3 DNA sequence: TGTGCCAGCACCCTAGCGCCACTAGCCAAAAACATTCAGTACTTC. Protein: CASTLAPLAKNIQYF.

The chain joins TRBV10-3 to TRBJ2-7; 8 positions agree with TRBD2. Germline CDR1 reads ENHRY; CDR2 reads SYGVKD. The CDR3 runs to 14 residues. V gave up 8 bases and J gave up 2 bases; unmatched junction bases: 8. DNA for the CDR3: TGTGCCATCGGTAAGCGGGAGCCCCCCTACGAGCAGTACTTC. Protein sequence: CAIGKREPPYEQYF.

V and J are TRBV7-2 and TRBJ2-5, with D uncertain. Germline V gives CDR1 SGHTA, CDR2 FQGNSA. The CDR3 consists of 14 residues. Trimming cost V 5 bases and J 7 bases, with 17 bases left between them. DNA for the CDR3: TGTGCCAGCAGCCCCCCGAGTAATATTGGGACCCAGTACTTC. Translation: CASSPPSNIGTQYF.

J is TRBJ1-2 and V is TRBV28; D might be TRBD1 (5 bases). CDR3 length: 13 residues. Trimming took off 8 bases at V and 7 bases at J, with 17 bases between the two ends. Germline-derived CDR1 and CDR2 are MDHEN and SYDVKM. The CDR3 DNA follows: TGTGCCAGCCGCGGGGACCCCGCAAGTGGCTACACCTTC. Translating gives CASRGDPASGYTF.

The chain carries TRBV10-3 and TRBJ2-3; possible D gene TRBD1, 6 bases. The V and J ends lost 5 bases and 0 bases respectively, with 12 bases between them. The CDR3 length is 15 residues. In germline, CDR1 is ENHRY, CDR2 SYGVKD. The CDR3 DNA follows: TGTGCCATCAGTCCCGACAGGATTAGCACAGATACGCAGTATTTT. Its protein is CAISPDRISTDTQYF.

This rearrangement joins TRBV7-8 to TRBJ2-7; tentatively, D is TRBD2 (5 bases). From germline, CDR1 is SGHVS and CDR2 FQNEAQ. The CDR3 has 15 amino acids. V lost 5 bases and J lost 0, with 14 bases in between. This chain's CDR3 is CASSPVGVSSYEQYF. As DNA, the CDR3 is TGTGCCAGCAGCCCCGTCGGGGTTAGCTCCTACGAGCAGTACTTC.

The chain couples TRBV5-8 to TRBJ1-1, with 8 bases matching TRBD1. Germline CDR1 reads SGHTS; CDR2 reads YDEGEE. The ends lost 3 bases at V and 4 bases at J; junction bases unmatched: 5. The CDR3 spans 14 residues. Here the CDR3 DNA reads TGTGCCAGCAGCTGGGGCGGACAGGGCACTGAAGCTTTCTTT. Translating it yields CASSWGGQGTEAFF.

The chain is built from TRBV6-5 and TRBJ1-1, with unresolved D. Deletions cut 0 bases from V and 1 base from J, with 9 bases between. In germline, CDR1 is MNHEY, CDR2 SVGAGI. There are 15 residues in the CDR3. CDR3 in DNA: TGTGCCAGCAGTTACTCCGGATCAAGGAACACTGAAGCTTTCTTT. Protein sequence: CASSYSGSRNTEAFF.

This CDR3 is CASSNPTGELFF. The CDR3 DNA reads TGTGCCAGCAGCAACCCCACCGGGGAGCTGTTTTTT. The chain has TRBV6-1 and TRBJ2-2, with D unclear. The CDR3 runs to 12 residues. Germline CDR1 reads MNHNS; CDR2 reads SASEGT. V dropped 6 bases and J dropped 4 bases, with 6 bases sitting between them.

The chain is built from TRBV30 and TRBJ2-1; D is perhaps TRBD2 (5 bases). Trimming pared 2 bases from V and 9 bases from J, leaving 14 bases between. CDR1 and CDR2 (germline): GTSNPN, SVGIG (reference sequence). The CDR3 has 13 residues. CDR3 DNA sequence: TGTGCCTGGAGTCCCATACTAGGAGCTGAGCAGTTCTTC. This encodes CAWSPILGAEQFF. Combining the CDR3 with reference TRBV30 and TRBJ2-1 gives the whole variable domain SQTIHQWPATLVQPVGSPLSLECTVEGTSNPNLYWYRQAAGRGLQLLFYSVGIGQISSEVPQNLSASRPQDRQFILSSKKLLLSDSGFYLCAWSPILGAEQFFGPGTRLTVL.

This clone was found once. This rearrangement joins TRBV28 to TRBJ1-5; the D is unclear. There are 15 residues in the CDR3. Looked up from germline, CDR1 is MDHEN and CDR2 is SYDVKM. Trimming pared 1 base from V and 4 bases from J, leaving 11 bases between. The CDR3: CASSLFRDLNQPQHF. The CDR3 DNA sequence: TGTGCCAGCAGTTTATTCAGAGACTTAAATCAGCCCCAGCATTTT.

This clone has only a few counts. The chain combines TRBV5-4 with TRBJ2-2; D tentatively reads TRBD1 or TRBD2 (5 bases each). CDR1 and CDR2 from the germline V gene are SGHNT and YYREEE (reference sequence). The CDR3 has 15 amino acids. Trimming shortened V by 6 bases and J by 3 bases, and 15 bases separated the two germline ends. The CDR3 DNA is TGTGCCAGCACCCCGGGACGGTCGCACACCGGGGAGCTGTTTTTT. Protein sequence: CASTPGRSHTGELFF.

This clone was seen only once. The chain employs TRBV11-2 and TRBJ2-7; possible D gene TRBD1, 5 bases. CDR3 size: 15 residues. The germline gives CDR1 SGHAT, CDR2 FQNNGV. The germline V and J ends were trimmed by 7 bases and 4 bases, with 20 bases remaining between them. The CDR3 sequence is CASKIDSGHKYEQYF. For the CDR3, the DNA is TGTGCCAGCAAGATAGACAGTGGCCACAAATACGAGCAGTACTTC.

This clone was seen a few times. The chain joins TRBV7-2 to TRBJ1-3, with D tentatively TRBD1 (5 bases). The CDR3 runs to 17 residues. V was clipped by 1 base and J by 4 bases, with 17 bases between them. Germline loops: CDR1 SGHTA, CDR2 FQGNSA. DNA for the CDR3: TGTGCCAGCAGCTTAGTTCCGGGCCTAGGGGCGGGAAACACCATATATTTT. This encodes CASSLVPGLGAGNTIYF.

This chain links TRBV28 with TRBJ1-2, with D possibly being TRBD1 (6 bases). CDR3 length: 18 amino acids. V was shortened by 5 bases and J by 2 bases, with 24 bases between the two germline ends. The germline gives CDR1 MDHEN, CDR2 SYDVKM. The DNA of the CDR3 is TGTGCCAGCAGTCCGACAGGACTTAGGATCGGGGGGAACTATGGCTACACCTTC. Amino acid sequence: CASSPTGLRIGGNYGYTF.

A word on this clone: Other DNA sequences within the sample encode an identical CDR3. This chain connects TRBV18 to TRBJ2-3; possible D gene TRBD1, 6 bases. The CDR3 covers 15 residues. Looked up from germline, CDR1 is KGHSH and CDR2 is LQKENI. Trimming removed 3 bases from V and 2 bases from J, with 12 bases in between. The CDR3 region has the DNA TGTGCCAGCTCACCGGGTGGACAGCCCACAGATACGCAGTATTTT. Translation gives CASSPGGQPTDTQYF.

The chain couples TRBV5-1 to TRBJ2-3; TRBD1 aligns across 7 bases. Germline CDR1 and CDR2: SGHRS and YFSETQ. The CDR3 sequence is 14 residues long. V shed 7 bases, J shed 2 bases, and the junction held 7 bases outside the gene matches. The CDR3: CASAPGQLTDTQYF. The CDR3 DNA is TGCGCCAGCGCACCGGGACAGCTCACAGATACGCAGTATTTT.

The gene calls are TRBV5-4 and TRBJ1-1, with 10 bases lining up with TRBD1. J lost 11 bases, V lost 4 bases, and 8 bases had no gene match. Germline V lookup: CDR1 SGHNT, CDR2 YYREEE (reference sequence). The CDR3 has 13 residues. CDR3 region: CASSTGQGFEAFF. In DNA form, the CDR3 reads TGTGCCAGCAGCACGGGACAGGGGTTTGAGGCTTTCTTT. Filled out from reference TRBV5-4 and TRBJ1-1, the complete variable domain reads ETGVTQSPTHLIKTRGQQVTLRCSSQSGHNTVSWYQQALGQGPQFIFQYYREEENGRGNFPPRFSGLQFPNYSSELNVNALELDDSALYLCASSTGQGFEAFFGQGTRLTVV.